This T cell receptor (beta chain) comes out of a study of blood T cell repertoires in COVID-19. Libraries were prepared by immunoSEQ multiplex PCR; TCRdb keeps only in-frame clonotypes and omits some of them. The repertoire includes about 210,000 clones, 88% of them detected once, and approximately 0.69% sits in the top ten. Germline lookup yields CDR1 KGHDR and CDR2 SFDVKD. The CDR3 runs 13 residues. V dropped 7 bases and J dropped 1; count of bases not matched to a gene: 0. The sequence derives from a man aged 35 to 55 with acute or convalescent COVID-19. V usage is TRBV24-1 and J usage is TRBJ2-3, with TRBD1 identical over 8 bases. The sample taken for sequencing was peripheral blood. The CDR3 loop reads CATRTGGTDTQYF. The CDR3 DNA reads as TGTGCCACCAGGACAGGGGGCACAGATACGCAGTATTTT.